A single sample is the source of the 30 T cell receptor beta chains below, sequenced in a study of CD8 T cells in ankylosing spondylitis. TCRdb used MiXCR to reprocess the 5' RACE reads, holding one entry per CDR3 protein. This repertoire shows about 500,000 distinct CDR3 sequences, roughly 5.3% found once; its top ten account for around 3.5%. Findings of the study overall: For ankylosing spondylitis blood, a TCR beta motif of 7 or 8 highly homologous variants appeared characteristic.

No antigen is known for these receptors. The sequenced material came from blood, either unsorted or a sorted T cell fraction (not recorded which). The receptors originated from a male donor with ankylosing spondylitis.

This clonotype has ten or more counts. J is TRBJ1-1 and V is TRBV28; D gene ambiguous. Germline V lookup: CDR1 MDHEN, CDR2 SYDVKM. V lost 10 bases and J lost 0, with 9 bases in between. This CDR3 is built from 12 residues. The CDR3: CATGRMNTEAFF. The CDR3 region has the DNA TGTGCCACCGGACGGATGAACACTGAAGCTTTCTTT.

This clonotype was seen many times. The chain links TRBV27 to TRBJ1-6; D is unclear. The CDR3 runs to 14 residues. Trimming removed 3 bases from V and 2 bases from J, with 5 bases in between. Germline CDR1 reads MNHEY; CDR2 reads SMNVEV (reference sequence). The CDR3 loop reads CASSFRAYNSPLHF. The CDR3, as DNA: TGTGCCAGCAGTTTTAGGGCCTATAATTCACCCCTCCACTTT.

This clonotype was recorded a few times. CDR3 coding DNA: TGTGCCAGCAGTTTAAGAGTTGAAGGCAACACTGAAGCTTTCTTT. Encoded protein: CASSLRVEGNTEAFF. V and J are TRBV28 and TRBJ1-1; no firm D call. CDR1 and CDR2 (germline): MDHEN, SYDVKM. The ends were cut back, 2 bases at V and 2 bases at J, with 12 bases in the middle. This CDR3 is 15 amino acids long.

This clonotype appeared many times. The germline gene is not matched at one end of the junction; a read error may be the cause. The chain joins TRBV7-7 to TRBJ1-4; 7 nucleotides match TRBD1. The CDR3 runs to 15 residues. Germline CDR1 and CDR2: SSHAT and FNYEAQ (reference sequence). The CDR3, as DNA: TGTGCTAGCAGCCCGACAGGGATCGGTAATGAAAAACTGTTTTTT. It specifies CASSPTGIGNEKLFF.

This clonotype came up many times. The chain carries TRBV2 and TRBJ2-7; no definite D call. V was clipped by 3 bases and J by 4 bases, with 13 bases between them. Germline CDR1 is SNHLY and CDR2 is FYNNEI. The CDR3 extends over 14 amino acids. The DNA for the CDR3 is TGTGCCAGCAGTGACGGCAGTTCTCGGTACGAGCAGTACTTC. Encoded protein: CASSDGSSRYEQYF. Drawing the rest from reference TRBV2 and TRBJ2-7, the complete variable domain is EPEVTQTPSHQVTQMGQEVILRCVPISNHLYFYWYRQILGQKVEFLVSFYNNEISEKSEIFDDQFSVERPDGSNFTLKIRSTKLEDSAMYFCASSDGSSRYEQYFGPGTRLTVT.

This clonotype was seen at least ten times. The chain joins TRBV15 to TRBJ1-1; D is unresolved. The V gene's germline CDR1 is LNHNV and CDR2 YYDKDF (reference sequence). The CDR3 extends over 13 amino acids. The germline V and J ends were trimmed by 0 bases and 2 bases, with 4 bases remaining between them. The CDR3 loop is CATSRDHNTEAFF. The CDR3 nucleotides are TGTGCCACCAGCAGAGATCATAACACTGAAGCTTTCTTT.

In its sample, this clonotype was seen many times. The chain couples TRBV7-9 to TRBJ2-7; TRBD2 matches 10 bases. V shed 5 bases, J shed 2 bases, and the junction held 3 bases outside the gene matches. Germline CDR1 reads SEHNR; CDR2 reads FQNEAQ (reference sequence). The length of the CDR3 is 14 residues. CDR3 nucleotides: TGTGCCAGCAGCAGGACTAGCGGCGCCTACGAGCAGTACTTC. Protein product: CASSRTSGAYEQYF.

This clonotype was recorded many times. V usage is TRBV27 and J usage is TRBJ1-2, with a tentative D call TRBD1 (6 bases). The CDR3 is 16 amino acids. CDR1 and CDR2 (germline): MNHEY, SMNVEV (reference sequence). V lost 4 bases and J 1 base, leaving 16 bases between the germline ends. For the CDR3, the DNA is TGTGCCAGCAGTTCCGGACAGACCAGTCTTAACTATGGCTACACCTTC. Translating it yields CASSSGQTSLNYGYTF.

This clonotype was detected ten times or more. V usage is TRBV29-1 and J usage is TRBJ2-4; D not resolved. The CDR3 extends over 15 amino acids. Trimming cost V 4 bases and J 7 bases, with 20 bases left between them. Germline V gives CDR1 SQVTM, CDR2 ANQGSEA. The CDR3 sequence: CSVADLLLGGNIQYF. For the CDR3, the DNA is TGCAGCGTTGCGGACCTCTTACTCGGTGGGAACATTCAGTACTTC.

In its sample, this clonotype was seen many times. The gene calls are TRBV20-1 and TRBJ2-5; a possible D gene is TRBD1 (6 bases). Trimming pared 3 bases from V and 2 bases from J, leaving 10 bases between. The germline CDR1 and CDR2 sequences are DFQATT and SNEGSKA (reference sequence). This CDR3 comprises 13 residues. Here the CDR3 DNA reads TGCAGTGCTAGTAGCACAGGGCAAGAGACCCAGTACTTC. It translates to CSASSTGQETQYF.

This clonotype was seen many times. The rearrangement links TRBV20-1 to TRBJ1-1, with 8 bases matching TRBD1. The CDR3 contains 13 residues. Germline CDR1 and CDR2: DFQATT and SNEGSKA (reference sequence). The V segment lost 3 bases and the J segment 3 bases; nucleotides outside the gene matches: 3. CDR3 nucleotides: TGCAGTGCTAGGAACAGGGGGGACACTGAAGCTTTCTTT. It yields the protein CSARNRGDTEAFF.

This clonotype has ten or more counts. The chain couples TRBV5-1 to TRBJ2-1, with D tentatively TRBD2 (5 bases). The CDR3 spans 15 residues. Trimming removed 2 bases at V and 10 bases at J, with 19 bases between. Germline CDR1 SGHRS, CDR2 YFSETQ. CDR3 protein: CASSFQPSLGNEQFF. DNA of the CDR3: TGCGCCAGCAGCTTTCAGCCTAGCTTAGGAAACGAGCAGTTCTTC.

Ten or more counts support this clonotype. The chain joins TRBV5-1 to TRBJ1-4, with D unresolved. Germline V gene sequence: CDR1 SGHRS, CDR2 YFSETQ. The CDR3 is 14 amino acids. V lost 0 bases and J 8 bases, leaving 11 bases between the germline ends. The DNA of the CDR3 is TGCGCCAGCAGCTTGGAGACGAATATCGAAAAACTGTTTTTT. Residues: CASSLETNIEKLFF.

This clonotype was seen at least ten times. The chain is built from TRBV7-6 and TRBJ2-7, with 9 bases identical to TRBD1. Germline values: CDR1 SGHVS, CDR2 FNYEAQ. After removal of 4 bases from V and 3 bases from J, the junction contained 4 bases not matched to a gene. The CDR3 is 14 amino acids. As DNA, the CDR3 is TGTGCCAGCAGCTACGGGACAGGGTTCTACGAGCAGTACTTC. Protein: CASSYGTGFYEQYF.

This clonotype was observed many times. The chain has TRBV9 and TRBJ2-5; D is perhaps TRBD2 (5 bases). Between the trimmed V and J ends, which lost 3 bases and 0 bases, there was a span of 9 bases. The germline V gene encodes CDR1 SGDLS and CDR2 YYNGEE. This CDR3 is built from 14 residues. In DNA form, the CDR3 reads TGTGCCAGCAGCGAAGCGGTGTACCAAGAGACCCAGTACTTC. Its translation: CASSEAVYQETQYF.

This clonotype was counted ten times or more. The chain has TRBV7-2 and TRBJ2-7; D not resolved. Trimming left V 3 bases short and J 1 base short, with 10 bases between. CDR1 is SGHTA, CDR2 FQGNSA, per germline. This CDR3 has 14 amino acids. CDR3 residues: CASSLVGTSYEQYF. Written as DNA, the CDR3 is TGTGCCAGCAGCTTGGTAGGAACTTCCTACGAGCAGTACTTC.

This clonotype was observed many times. In nucleotides, the CDR3 is TGTGCCAGCAGCTTAATAGGGTTGGACGAGCAGTACTTC. Its translation: CASSLIGLDEQYF. This chain links TRBV7-2 with TRBJ2-7; no reliable D call. Germline V CDR1 and CDR2: SGHTA, FQGNSA. Trimming removed 2 bases from V and 5 bases from J, with 10 bases in between. This CDR3 has 13 residues.

This clonotype was detected ten times or more. The V call is TRBV6-2 or TRBV6-3, the J call TRBJ2-5, with unresolved D. The CDR3 length is 13 residues. Trimming took off 5 bases at V and 5 bases at J, with 12 bases between the two ends. From germline, CDR1 is MNHEY and CDR2 SVGEGT. The DNA for the CDR3 is TGTGCCAGCAGTAAAGATCTAGGGGAGACCCAGTACTTC. It codes for CASSKDLGETQYF.

Ten or more counts support this clonotype. The V call is TRBV7-2, the J call TRBJ1-1, with 9 bases matching TRBD1. Trimming at V came to 1 base and at J to 6 bases, leaving 12 bases not matched to a gene. Germline V lookup: CDR1 SGHTA, CDR2 FQGNSA. This CDR3 spans 17 amino acids. CDR3 protein: CASSLVVLGQGRAEAFF. DNA of the CDR3: TGTGCCAGCAGCTTAGTGGTACTCGGACAGGGGAGGGCTGAAGCTTTCTTT.

The sample holds many counts of this clonotype. The chain joins TRBV5-1 to TRBJ2-5, with unresolved D. The CDR3 sequence is 16 residues long. Trimming took 1 base from V and 5 from J, leaving 18 bases between them. The V gene's germline CDR1 is SGHRS and CDR2 YFSETQ. The DNA of the CDR3 is TGCGCCAGCAGCTTGCTTGTAATGGACCCTACTGAGACCCAGTACTTC. Encoded protein: CASSLLVMDPTETQYF.

The rearrangement joins TRBV6-1 to TRBJ1-1; D is unresolved. The V and J ends lost 5 bases and 1 base respectively, with 11 bases between them. CDR1 and CDR2 (germline): MNHNS, SASEGT. CDR3 length: 14 residues. This CDR3 is CASSTRGGNTEAFF. CDR3 coding DNA: TGTGCCAGCAGTACCCGGGGAGGGAACACTGAAGCTTTCTTT.

In this sample, this clonotype turned up many times. This sequence joins TRBV5-5 and TRBJ1-5; D is possibly TRBD1 (6 bases). V lost 4 bases and J 6 bases, leaving 14 bases between the germline ends. This CDR3 comprises 14 residues. Germline loops: CDR1 SGHKS, CDR2 YYEKEE (reference sequence). CDR3: CASSPTGLPQPQHF. The CDR3 DNA follows: TGTGCCAGCAGCCCAACAGGGCTCCCTCAGCCCCAGCATTTT.

In this sample, this clonotype turned up many times. Here the CDR3 reads CASSYHGEAFF. The CDR3 nucleotides are TGTGCCAGCAGTTACCATGGTGAAGCTTTCTTT. V gene TRBV6-5 combines with J gene TRBJ1-1; no clear D gene. CDR3 length: 11 residues. V lost 2 bases and J lost 7, with 5 bases in between. The germline V gene encodes CDR1 MNHEY and CDR2 SVGAGI.

This clonotype has ten or more counts. J is TRBJ2-1 and V is TRBV12-3 or TRBV12-4, with 10 bases fitting TRBD1. The J segment lost 2 bases and the V segment lost 1 base, leaving 5 bases of the junction unmatched. This CDR3 spans 17 amino acids. The chain's CDR3 is CASSLGQGASAYNEQFF. The CDR3 bases are TGTGCCAGCAGTTTAGGACAGGGGGCTTCAGCCTACAATGAGCAGTTCTTC.

The chain links TRBV3-1 to TRBJ2-2, with TRBD2 matching 10 bases. The trim removed 1 base at V and 4 bases at J, leaving 3 bases unmatched. The CDR3 is 16 residues long. Germline CDR1 LGHDT, CDR2 YNNKEL (reference sequence). CDR3 sequence (DNA): TGTGCCAGCAGCCAAGGACTAGCGGGCGCCACCGGGGAGCTGTTTTTT. As protein: CASSQGLAGATGELFF. Filled out from reference TRBV3-1 and TRBJ2-2, the complete variable domain reads DTAVSQTPKYLVTQMGNDKSIKCEQNLGHDTMYWYKQDSKKFLKIMFSYNNKELIINETVPNRFSPKSPDKAHLNLHINSLELGDSAVYFCASSQGLAGATGELFFGEGSRLTVL.

The rearrangement links TRBV28 to TRBJ2-1, with 9 nucleotides matching TRBD2. Germline lookup yields CDR1 MDHEN and CDR2 SYDVKM. V was clipped by 6 bases and J by 5 bases; unmatched bases: 20. The CDR3 has 19 amino acids. CDR3 bases: TGTGCCAGCAGAACGCCGGGACTAGCCCACAAGGGGTTTAACAATGAGCAGTTCTTC. Translating gives CASRTPGLAHKGFNNEQFF.

This clonotype was detected many times. The chain combines TRBV24-1 with TRBJ2-5; D call uncertain. Trimming left V 7 bases short and J 5 bases short, with 13 bases between. Germline values: CDR1 KGHDR, CDR2 SFDVKD. The CDR3 sequence is 13 residues long. The CDR3 region is CATRSSGIETQYF. Written as DNA, the CDR3 is TGTGCCACCAGGTCAAGTGGGATTGAGACCCAGTACTTC.

This clonotype has ten or more counts. The chain has TRBV20-1 and TRBJ2-7; 9 bases align to TRBD2. The germline gives CDR1 DFQATT, CDR2 SNEGSKA (reference sequence). CDR3 length equals 14 residues. The J segment lost 7 bases and the V segment lost 6 bases, leaving 13 bases of the junction unmatched. The CDR3 reads CSAQRLADPNEQYF. Written as DNA, the CDR3 is TGCAGTGCCCAAAGACTAGCGGACCCTAATGAGCAGTACTTC.

In its sample, this clonotype was seen many times. The chain has TRBV9 and TRBJ1-5; TRBD1 agrees at 7 bases. The CDR3 is made up of 15 amino acids. Per germline, CDR1 SGDLS and CDR2 YYNGEE. The V gene end was trimmed by 1 base and the J gene end by 4 bases; junction bases not matched to a gene: 5. This CDR3 reads CASSVTGTVNQPQHF. CDR3 in DNA: TGTGCCAGCAGCGTAACCGGGACAGTGAATCAGCCCCAGCATTTT.

This clonotype was seen many times. This CDR3 is CASSVGRGSNQPQHF. The CDR3 DNA is TGTGCCAGCAGCGTAGGGAGAGGGAGCAATCAGCCCCAGCATTTT. The V call is TRBV9, the J call TRBJ1-5, with D unclear. Germline V CDR1 and CDR2: SGDLS, YYNGEE. Trimming cost V 0 bases and J 1 base, with 8 bases left between them. This CDR3 has 15 amino acids.